The sequence of this T cell receptor (beta chain) was determined in a study of cytomegalovirus exposure and HLA in healthy donors. The PCR employed 60 Vbeta primers together with 13 Jbeta primers. Sequencing used immunoSEQ multiplex PCR; TCRdb keeps in-frame clones, though not all of them. The sample includes about 150,000 clones, under 85% seen only once; the top ten take approximately 2.8%. The length of the CDR3 is 15 residues. CDR1 and CDR2 (germline): SGHTA, FQGNSA. V was pared by 4 bases and J by 2 bases, with 6 bases of the junction left unmatched. On this clone itself: Antigen specificity is unknown.

Study conclusions and caveats: In a later analysis, several top co-occurrence clusters appeared linked to parvovirus B19, influenza, CMV and Epstein-Barr virus. An analysis was carried out later, and it reportedly showed fewer N-insertions in an Asian-associated ancestry cluster than the approximately 670-donor mean. Highly shared variants forming one cluster were likely a sequencing artifact.

The chain is built from TRBV7-2 and TRBJ2-5; 8 bases fit TRBD2. This TCR came from a young man in good health and CMV-seronegative. Sequences were obtained from PBMCs. The CDR3 sequence: CASSSGGGPQETQYF. The DNA for the CDR3 is TGTGCCAGCAGCTCCGGCGGGGGGCCGCAAGAGACCCAGTACTTC. The whole variable domain, remainder taken from reference TRBV7-2 and TRBJ2-5, is GAGVSQSPSNKVTEKGKDVELRCDPISGHTALYWYRQSLGQGLEFLIYFQGNSAPDKSGLPSDRFSAERTGGSVSTLTIQRTQQEDSAVYLCASSSGGGPQETQYFGPGTRLLVL.